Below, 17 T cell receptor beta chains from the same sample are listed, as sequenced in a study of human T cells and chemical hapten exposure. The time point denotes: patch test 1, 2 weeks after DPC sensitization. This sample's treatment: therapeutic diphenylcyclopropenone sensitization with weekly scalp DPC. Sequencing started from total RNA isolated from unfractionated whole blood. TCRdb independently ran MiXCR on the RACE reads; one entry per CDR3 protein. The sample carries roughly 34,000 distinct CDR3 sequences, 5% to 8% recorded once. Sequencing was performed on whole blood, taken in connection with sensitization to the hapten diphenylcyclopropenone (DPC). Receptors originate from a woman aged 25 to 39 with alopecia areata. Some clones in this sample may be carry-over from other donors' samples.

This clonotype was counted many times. CDR3 in amino acids: CASSRDRAGNQPQHF. In DNA form, the CDR3 reads TGTGCCAGCAGTAGGGACAGGGCGGGCAATCAGCCCCAGCATTTT. The chain joins TRBV12-3 or TRBV12-4 to TRBJ1-5, with 9 bases matching TRBD1. The J segment lost 2 bases and the V segment lost 5 bases, leaving 4 bases of the junction unmatched. The CDR3 has 15 residues.

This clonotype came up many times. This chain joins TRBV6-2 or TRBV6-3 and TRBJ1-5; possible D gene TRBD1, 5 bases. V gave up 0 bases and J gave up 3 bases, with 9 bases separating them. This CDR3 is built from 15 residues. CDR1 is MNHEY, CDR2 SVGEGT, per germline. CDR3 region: CASSYSGGTNQPQHF. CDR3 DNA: TGTGCCAGCAGTTACTCGGGAGGGACCAATCAGCCCCAGCATTTT.

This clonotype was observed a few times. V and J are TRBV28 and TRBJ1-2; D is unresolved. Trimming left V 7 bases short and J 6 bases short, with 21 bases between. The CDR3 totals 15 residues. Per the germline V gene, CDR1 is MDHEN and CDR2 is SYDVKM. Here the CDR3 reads CASIQAWGIRNGYTF. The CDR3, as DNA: TGTGCCAGCATACAAGCTTGGGGTATACGGAATGGCTACACCTTC.

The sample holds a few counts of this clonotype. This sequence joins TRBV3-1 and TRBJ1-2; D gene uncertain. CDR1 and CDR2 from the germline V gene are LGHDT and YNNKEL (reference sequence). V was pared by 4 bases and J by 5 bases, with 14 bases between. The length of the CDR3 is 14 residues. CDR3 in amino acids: CASSPLWRDYGYTF. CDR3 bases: TGTGCCAGCAGCCCTCTCTGGCGGGATTATGGCTACACCTTC.

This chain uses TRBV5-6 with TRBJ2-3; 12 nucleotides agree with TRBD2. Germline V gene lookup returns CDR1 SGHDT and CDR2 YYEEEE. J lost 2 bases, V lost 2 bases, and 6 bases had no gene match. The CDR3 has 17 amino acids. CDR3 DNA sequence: TGTGCCAGCAGCTTAGGACTAGCGGGGCCCTACACAGATACGCAGTATTTT. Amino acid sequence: CASSLGLAGPYTDTQYF.

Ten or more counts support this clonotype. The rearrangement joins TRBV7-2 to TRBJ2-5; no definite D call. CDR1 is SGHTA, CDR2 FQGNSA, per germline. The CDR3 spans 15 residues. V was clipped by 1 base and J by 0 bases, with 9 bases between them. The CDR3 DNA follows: TGTGCCAGCAGCTTAGGTGGAAACCACCAAGAGACCCAGTACTTC. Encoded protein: CASSLGGNHQETQYF.

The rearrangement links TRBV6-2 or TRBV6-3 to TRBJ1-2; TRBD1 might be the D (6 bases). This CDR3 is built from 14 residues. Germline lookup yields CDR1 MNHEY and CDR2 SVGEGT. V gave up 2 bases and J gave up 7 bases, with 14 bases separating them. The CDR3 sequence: CASSYGGAVSGYTF. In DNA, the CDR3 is TGTGCCAGCAGTTACGGGGGCGCGGTATCTGGCTACACCTTC.

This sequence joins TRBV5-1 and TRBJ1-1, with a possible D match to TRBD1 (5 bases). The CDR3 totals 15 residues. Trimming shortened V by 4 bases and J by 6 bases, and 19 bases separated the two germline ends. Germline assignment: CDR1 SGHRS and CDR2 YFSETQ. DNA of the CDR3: TGCGCCAGCAGCCCTGGTGGGGCTGCGGGCGCTGAAGCTTTCTTT. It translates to CASSPGGAAGAEAFF.

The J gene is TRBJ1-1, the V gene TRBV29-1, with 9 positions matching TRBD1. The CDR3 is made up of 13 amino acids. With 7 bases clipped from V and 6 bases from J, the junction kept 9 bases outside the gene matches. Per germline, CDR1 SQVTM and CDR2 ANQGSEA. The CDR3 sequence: CSAHRDRVPEAFF. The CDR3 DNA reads TGCAGCGCACACCGGGACAGGGTACCTGAAGCTTTCTTT.

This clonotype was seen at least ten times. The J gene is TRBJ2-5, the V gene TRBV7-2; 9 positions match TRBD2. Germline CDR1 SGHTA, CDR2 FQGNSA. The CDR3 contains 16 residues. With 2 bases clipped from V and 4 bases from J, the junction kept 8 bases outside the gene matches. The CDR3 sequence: CASSLRGGGAGETQYF. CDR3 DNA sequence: TGTGCCAGCAGCTTACGGGGCGGGGGGGCCGGAGAGACCCAGTACTTC.

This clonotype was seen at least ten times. The CDR3 loop reads CSGVRGGTEAFF. The CDR3 nucleotides read TGCAGCGGGGTACGAGGCGGCACTGAAGCTTTCTTT. The chain carries TRBV29-1 and TRBJ1-1, with D hard to call. V was pared by 7 bases and J by 4 bases, with 13 bases between. Germline V gene lookup returns CDR1 SQVTM and CDR2 ANQGSEA. The CDR3 loop spans 12 amino acids.

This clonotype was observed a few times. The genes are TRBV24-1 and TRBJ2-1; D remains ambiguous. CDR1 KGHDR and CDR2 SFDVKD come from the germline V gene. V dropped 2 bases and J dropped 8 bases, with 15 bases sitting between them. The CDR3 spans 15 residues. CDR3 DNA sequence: TGTGCCACCAGTGATTGGACCCCGACAAGGGATGAGCAGTTCTTC. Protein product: CATSDWTPTRDEQFF.

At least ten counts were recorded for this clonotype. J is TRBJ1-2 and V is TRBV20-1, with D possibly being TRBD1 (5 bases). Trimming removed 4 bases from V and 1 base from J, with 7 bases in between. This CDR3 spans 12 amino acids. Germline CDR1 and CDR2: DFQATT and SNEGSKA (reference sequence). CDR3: CSAIQVNYGYTF. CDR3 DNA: TGCAGTGCTATACAGGTTAACTATGGCTACACCTTC.

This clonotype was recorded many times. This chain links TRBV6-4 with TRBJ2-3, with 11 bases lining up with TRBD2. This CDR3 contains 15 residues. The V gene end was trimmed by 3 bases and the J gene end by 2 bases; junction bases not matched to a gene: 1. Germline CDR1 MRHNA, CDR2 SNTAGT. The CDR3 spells CASSDSGGATDTQYF. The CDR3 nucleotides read TGTGCCAGCAGTGATAGCGGGGGGGCCACAGATACGCAGTATTTT.

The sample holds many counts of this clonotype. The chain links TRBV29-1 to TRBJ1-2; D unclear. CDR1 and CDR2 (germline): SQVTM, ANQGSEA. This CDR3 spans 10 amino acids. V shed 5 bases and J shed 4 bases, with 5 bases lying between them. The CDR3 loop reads CSVRVYGYTF. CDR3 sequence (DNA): TGCAGCGTTCGAGTCTATGGCTACACCTTC.

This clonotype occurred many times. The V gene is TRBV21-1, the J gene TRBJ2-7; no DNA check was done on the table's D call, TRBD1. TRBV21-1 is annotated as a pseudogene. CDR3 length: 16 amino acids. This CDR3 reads CASSKEAGQGSYEQYF. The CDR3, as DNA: TGTGCCAGCAGCAAAGAGGCCGGACAGGGCTCCTACGAGCAGTACTTC.

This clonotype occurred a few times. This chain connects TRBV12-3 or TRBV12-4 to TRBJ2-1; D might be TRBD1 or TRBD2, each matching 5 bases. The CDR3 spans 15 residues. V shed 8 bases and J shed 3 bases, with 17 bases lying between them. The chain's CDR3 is CASFTGTRSYNEQFF. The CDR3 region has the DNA TGTGCCAGCTTCACCGGGACCAGGAGCTACAATGAGCAGTTCTTC.